This T cell receptor (beta chain) was sequenced in a study of siplizumab effects on memory and regulatory T cells. Findings and caveats of the study: Assignment to unstimulated subsets succeeded for only a minor fraction of the alloreactive clones. The study found naive T cells seemingly more diverse than memory cells and seemingly major alloresponse contributors. Siplizumab caused a significant drop in alloreactive sequences traceable to unstimulated CD4+ memory cells. Proliferating siplizumab-culture Treg suppressive function went unconfirmed.

A note on this clone: The antigen is not known.

Here immunoSEQ multiplex PCR was the method, and the copy in TCRdb shows in-frame clones only, minus some. The sample has approximately 110,000 clones, 92% seen once; the top ten hold approximately 0.73%. Trimming removed 6 bases from V and 7 bases from J, with 13 bases in between. CDR1 and CDR2 (germline): MDHEN, SYDVKM. CDR3 length: 13 amino acids. The chain carries TRBV28 and TRBJ1-5; D is unresolved. Sample: Tregs sorted from blood. The TCR was taken from a human donor in good health. The CDR3 bases are TGTGCCAGCAGACCGACTTGGGCACAGCCCCAGCATTTT. Encoded protein: CASRPTWAQPQHF.